Included here is one T cell receptor (beta chain) sequence, with context. The data derive from a study of blood T cell repertoires in COVID-19. As for the study in general: Whether acute or convalescent, the COVID-19 samples came from the United States, Italy and Spain. T cells, B-cell-depleted T cells, or PBMCs supplied cDNA or gDNA.

TCRdb's table, derived via immunoSEQ multiplex PCR, lists solely in-frame clones and lacks some. The sample lists 200,000 to 300,000 clones, 80% to 90% occurring once. The CDR3 is 16 amino acids. Germline-derived CDR1 and CDR2 are SGHAT and FQNNGV. V dropped 7 bases and J dropped 1; count of bases not matched to a gene: 10. This sequence originates from a woman aged 40-49 years with acute or convalescent COVID-19. The chain uses TRBV11-2 and TRBJ1-1; 9 bases are shared with TRBD1. Sequencing input: peripheral blood. The CDR3 region is CASTYLQGQGNTEAFF. The CDR3 DNA follows: TGTGCCAGCACATACCTTCAGGGACAGGGGAACACTGAAGCTTTCTTT. Based on the CDR3 plus reference TRBV11-2 and TRBJ1-1, the full variable domain is EAGVAQSPRYKIIEKRQSVAFWCNPISGHATLYWYQQILGQGPKLLIQFQNNGVVDDSQLPKDRFSAERLKGVDSTLKIQPAKLEDSAVYLCASTYLQGQGNTEAFFGQGTRLTVV.